This is a list of T cell receptor beta chains from one sample in a study of T cell changes during pregnancy in multiple sclerosis. Assay: immunoSEQ multiplex PCR; the TCRdb copy retains only in-frame clones and omits some. The top ten clones hold approximately 1.4% of a sample with 50,000 to 70,000 clones, around 90% of them seen once. Sample: peripheral blood, taken in the second trimester of pregnancy. The receptors were gathered from a female donor with multiple sclerosis, enrolled in a pregnancy study. Each CDR3 is given with its conserved first and last residue. Each record gives: CDR3 length, D gene, clone size, J gene, V gene, CDR3 protein, CDR3 DNA. A D gene is named only where the DNA matches it firmly. Rows give clone size only sometimes, using once, few, many, or a class for an expanded clone.

15,.,.,TRBJ2-5,TRBV7-9,CASSSTREEGETQYF,TGTGCCAGCAGCTCGACTAGGGAAGAGGGAGAGACCCAGTACTTC
16,TRBD1,.,TRBJ2-7,TRBV2,CASSEGGLSSSYEQYF,TGTGCCAGCTCAGAAGGGGGCTTATCCTCCTCGTACGAGCAGTACTTC
15,.,.,TRBJ2-5,TRBV7-9,CASSMTGFPQETQYF,TGTGCCAGCAGCATGACTGGGTTCCCCCAAGAGACCCAGTACTTC
17,TRBD1,few,TRBJ2-1,TRBV7-2,CASSLALGQGANNEQFF,TGTGCCAGCAGCTTAGCGCTGGGACAGGGGGCCAACAATGAGCAGTTCTTC
18,.,.,TRBJ1-1,TRBV1,CTSSQDSSIGEWKSEAFF,TGCACCAGCAGCCAAGATTCGTCTATAGGGGAATGGAAAAGTGAAGCTTTCTTT
12,.,.,TRBJ1-3,TRBV30,CAFQGSGNTIYF,TGTGCCTTTCAGGGGTCTGGAAACACCATATATTTT
14,TRBD2,.,TRBJ2-1,TRBV30,CAWNGAGGVNEQFF,TGTGCCTGGAATGGAGCGGGAGGGGTAAATGAGCAGTTCTTC
16,TRBD2,.,TRBJ2-1,TRBV5-1,CASSLDGGREGNEQFF,TGCGCCAGCAGCTTGGACGGCGGGAGGGAGGGCAATGAGCAGTTCTTC
15,.,.,TRBJ2-2,TRBV6-5,CASSMLPTNTGELFF,TGTGCCAGCAGTATGTTACCTACGAACACCGGGGAGCTGTTTTTT
15,TRBD2,.,TRBJ2-1,TRBV6-5,CASSSLAGVPPEQFF,TGTGCCAGCAGTTCCCTAGCGGGGGTCCCCCCTGAGCAGTTCTTC
14,.,.,TRBJ1-1,TRBV19,CASSDTQRHTEAFF,TGTGCCAGTAGTGACACACAAAGGCACACTGAAGCTTTCTTT
16,TRBD1,.,TRBJ2-1,TRBV7-9,CASSPSGGSSYNEQFF,TGTGCCAGCAGCCCGTCAGGGGGAAGCTCCTACAATGAGCAGTTCTTC
13,.,.,TRBJ1-2,TRBV5-4,CASSTGTGDGYTF,TGTGCCAGCAGTACCGGGACGGGAGACGGCTACACCTTC